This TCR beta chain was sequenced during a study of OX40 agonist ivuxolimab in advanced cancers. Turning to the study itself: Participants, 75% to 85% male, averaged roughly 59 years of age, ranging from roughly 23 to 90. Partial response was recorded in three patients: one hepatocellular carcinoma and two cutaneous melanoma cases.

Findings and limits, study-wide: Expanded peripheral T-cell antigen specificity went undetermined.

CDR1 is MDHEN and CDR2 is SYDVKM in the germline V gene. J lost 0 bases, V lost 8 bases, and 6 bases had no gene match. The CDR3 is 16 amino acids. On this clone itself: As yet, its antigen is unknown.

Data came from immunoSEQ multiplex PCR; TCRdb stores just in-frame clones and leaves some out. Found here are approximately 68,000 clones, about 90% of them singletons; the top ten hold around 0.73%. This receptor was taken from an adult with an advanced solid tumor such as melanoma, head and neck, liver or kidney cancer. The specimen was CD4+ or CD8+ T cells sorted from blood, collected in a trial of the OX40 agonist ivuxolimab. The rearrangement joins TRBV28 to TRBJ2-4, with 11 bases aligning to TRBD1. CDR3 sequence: CASGRGQGEAKNIQYF. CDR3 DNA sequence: TGTGCCAGCGGTCGGGGACAGGGGGAAGCCAAAAACATTCAGTACTTC.